Following are 29 T cell receptor beta chains from one sample sequenced in a study of read filtering for tumor transcriptome and immune sequencing. From approximately 430 ng of RNA, a library with molecular barcoded alpha/delta and beta/gamma adaptors was made. TCRdb fed the reads into MiXCR, producing one record per CDR3 protein. Found here are 39,000 or so distinct CDR3 sequences, around an eighth of them singletons; the top ten hold 25% to 35%. Sequences were obtained from a population of CD138-negative cells sorted from bone marrow. These receptors were collected from a donor aged 40 or over with multiple myeloma.

The J gene is TRBJ2-2, the V gene TRBV2; 7 bases match TRBD2. Per germline, CDR1 SNHLY and CDR2 FYNNEI. This CDR3 region has 14 residues. V gave up 7 bases and J gave up 6 bases; unmatched junction bases: 8. CDR3 protein: CASKEGGPAGELFF. The DNA for the CDR3 is TGTGCCAGCAAGGAGGGAGGGCCGGCCGGGGAGCTGTTTTTT.

This clonotype has ten or more counts. CDR3 sequence: CASSVSSENTEAFF. The CDR3 bases are TGTGCCAGCTCAGTTTCATCCGAGAACACTGAAGCTTTCTTT. The J gene is TRBJ1-1, the V gene TRBV18; no reliable D call. The CDR3 contains 14 residues. CDR1 and CDR2 (germline): KGHSH, LQKENI. The germline V and J ends were trimmed by 5 bases and 1 base, with 11 bases remaining between them.

This clonotype has ten or more counts. J is TRBJ2-2 and V is TRBV29-1; no clear D gene. Germline CDR1 SQVTM, CDR2 ANQGSEA. V was cut by 4 bases and J by 0 bases, with 12 bases left in between. This CDR3 spans 15 amino acids. CDR3 coding DNA: TGCAGCGTTGGTTTACTAAGGGCGAACACCGGGGAGCTGTTTTTT. As protein: CSVGLLRANTGELFF.

This clonotype showed up many times. The V and J genes are TRBV20-1 and TRBJ1-1; no definite D call. The CDR3 totals 14 residues. Looked up from germline, CDR1 is DFQATT and CDR2 is SNEGSKA (reference sequence). The V end lost 1 base, the J end lost 2 bases, and 11 bases lay between the germline ends. CDR3 coding DNA: TGCAGTGCTAGAGTCCCCACCCGAAACACTGAAGCTTTCTTT. Its translation: CSARVPTRNTEAFF.

There are many counts of this clonotype. The chain uses TRBV30 and TRBJ1-2; 7 nucleotides agree with TRBD1. This CDR3 comprises 15 residues. After removal of 4 bases from V and 4 bases from J, the junction contained 12 bases not matched to a gene. Germline lookup yields CDR1 GTSNPN and CDR2 SVGIG (reference sequence). The CDR3 DNA follows: TGTGCCTGGACACAACCGGAACAGGGGACCTATGGCTACACCTTC. This sequence encodes CAWTQPEQGTYGYTF.

This clonotype was seen at least ten times. CDR3 nucleotide sequence: TGCGCCAGCAGCTTGACCCTACCACAGGGTAACACTGAAGCTTTCTTT. Its protein product is CASSLTLPQGNTEAFF. V gene TRBV5-1 combines with J gene TRBJ1-1, with D tentatively TRBD1 (6 bases). CDR3 length: 16 amino acids. V was trimmed by 1 base and J by 2 bases, leaving 15 bases between them. Germline lookup yields CDR1 SGHRS and CDR2 YFSETQ.

V usage is TRBV5-8 and J usage is TRBJ1-1; 10 nucleotides align to TRBD1. Germline lookup yields CDR1 SGHTS and CDR2 YDEGEE. The CDR3 has 13 residues. The ends lost 10 bases at V and 6 bases at J; junction bases unmatched: 9. The CDR3 bases are TGTGCCGGATTAAGGGACAGGGGCCCTGAAGCTTTCTTT. Translation: CAGLRDRGPEAFF.

This clonotype was seen at least ten times. The rearrangement links TRBV5-5 to TRBJ2-7, with D perhaps TRBD1 (5 bases). Germline loops: CDR1 SGHKS, CDR2 YYEKEE (reference sequence). Trimming shortened V by 3 bases and J by 2 bases, and 12 bases separated the two germline ends. The CDR3 sequence is 14 residues long. The CDR3: CASSSAAGTYEQYF. DNA of the CDR3: TGTGCCAGCAGCTCGGCGGCAGGGACCTACGAGCAGTACTTC.

This clonotype was found many times. CDR3 amino acids: CASFPTGVETQYF. CDR3 in DNA: TGTGCCAGCTTCCCGACAGGGGTGGAGACCCAGTACTTC. The chain is built from TRBV18 and TRBJ2-5; 8 bases are shared with TRBD1. J lost 5 bases, V lost 7 bases, and 6 bases had no gene match. The CDR3 is made up of 13 amino acids. Germline assignment: CDR1 KGHSH and CDR2 LQKENI.

V and J are TRBV11-2 and TRBJ2-5; 8 bases line up with TRBD2. Trimming took 1 base from V and 0 from J; bases not matched to a gene: 7. Per germline, CDR1 SGHAT and CDR2 FQNNGV. The CDR3 extends over 17 amino acids. CDR3 residues: CASSLVNSGINQETQYF. The CDR3 DNA is TGTGCCAGCAGCTTAGTTAATAGCGGGATAAACCAAGAGACCCAGTACTTC.

Concerning this clonotype: Sequence at one end of the junction differs from germline and may be a read error. The chain employs TRBV28 and TRBJ2-7, with a weak D call TRBD1 (5 bases). Germline V lookup: CDR1 MDHEN, CDR2 SYDVKM. CDR3 length equals 15 residues. CDR3 amino acids: CTSSLSGAGIYEQYF. The DNA of the CDR3 is TGTACCAGCAGTTTATCTGGGGCAGGGATTTACGAGCAGTACTTC.

A few counts support this clonotype. A much larger clone sits a single nucleotide away, making a read error possible. The CDR3 protein is CGSSLARQHTEAFF. The DNA of the CDR3 is TGTGGCAGCAGCTTAGCGCGGCAGCACACTGAAGCTTTCTTT. The J gene is TRBJ1-1, the V gene TRBV7-2, with D uncertain. The length of the CDR3 is 14 residues. Germline lookup yields CDR1 SGHTA and CDR2 FQGNSA.

This clonotype was counted at least ten times. The rearrangement joins TRBV29-1 to TRBJ1-4; possible D gene TRBD1, 5 bases. Germline V gives CDR1 SQVTM, CDR2 ANQGSEA. This CDR3 is built from 14 residues. V was clipped by 5 bases and J by 5 bases, with 15 bases between them. The CDR3 DNA follows: TGCAGCGTTAACAGGAGACTAGAAAATGAAAAACTGTTTTTT. Translated, it gives CSVNRRLENEKLFF.

This clonotype was found many times. The chain uses TRBV19 and TRBJ2-7; D is possibly TRBD1 (5 bases). The CDR3 is made up of 14 amino acids. V lost 5 bases and J lost 0, with 11 bases in between. In germline, CDR1 is LNHDA, CDR2 SQIVND (reference sequence). As DNA, the CDR3 is TGTGCCAGTAGTTGGGGCAGCCGCTCCTACGAGCAGTACTTC. Residues: CASSWGSRSYEQYF. Looking up the rest from reference TRBV19 and TRBJ2-7 gives the full variable domain: DGGITQSPKYLFRKEGQNVTLSCEQNLNHDAMYWYRQDPGQGLRLIYYSQIVNDFQKGDIAEGYSVSREKKESFPLTVTSAQKNPTAFYLCASSWGSRSYEQYFGPGTRLTVT.

A note on this clonotype: It is likely a read error, because the conserved phenylalanine at the end of the CDR3 is missing. The chain links TRBV12-3 or TRBV12-4 to TRBJ1-1, with 10 bases lining up with TRBD1. Losses at the gene ends were 5 bases for V and 8 bases for J; bases not matched to a gene: 11. The CDR3 covers 15 residues. The CDR3 DNA reads TGTGCCAGCAGTCACCGTACGGACAGGGGGGAAGAAGCTTTCTCT. It yields the protein CASSHRTDRGEEAFS.

This clonotype has more than one count but fewer than ten. In this CDR3 the conserved last residue, phenylalanine or tryptophan, is missing, so a read error is likely. The CDR3 DNA reads TGCAGTGCTAGAGATCTCGGGACTAGCGGGAGGGCCACAGATACGCAGTATCTT. Translation: CSARDLGTSGRATDTQYL. The V and J genes are TRBV20-1 and TRBJ2-3; 16 nucleotides line up with TRBD2. This CDR3 region has 18 residues. V dropped 0 bases and J dropped 2; count of bases not matched to a gene: 5. The germline V gene has CDR1 DFQATT and CDR2 SNEGSKA (reference sequence).

Only a few counts were recorded for this clonotype. The conserved final phenylalanine or tryptophan is absent from the CDR3, which likely points to a read error. This rearrangement joins TRBV18 to TRBJ2-5; D remains ambiguous. The V and J ends lost 9 bases and 5 bases respectively, with 16 bases between them. The CDR3 has 13 residues. Germline V lookup: CDR1 KGHSH, CDR2 LQKENI. CDR3 loop: CARPPPKGETQYL. The DNA for the CDR3 is TGTGCCAGACCACCTCCTAAAGGGGAGACCCAGTACCTC.

This clonotype is termed medium-sized. The chain couples TRBV29-1 to TRBJ2-1; 14 nucleotides agree with TRBD2. J was trimmed by 0 bases and V by 2 bases; bases with no gene match: 9. Looked up from germline, CDR1 is SQVTM and CDR2 is ANQGSEA. The CDR3 consists of 19 residues. The CDR3 loop reads CSVEPGTSGSISSYNEQFF. The CDR3 DNA is TGCAGCGTTGAACCCGGGACTAGCGGGAGTATTAGCTCCTACAATGAGCAGTTCTTC.

This clonotype was found many times. The chain links TRBV29-1 to TRBJ2-2; D is unresolved. This CDR3 region has 12 residues. Germline V gene lookup returns CDR1 SQVTM and CDR2 ANQGSEA. V was trimmed by 8 bases and J by 1 base, leaving 8 bases between them. The CDR3 bases are TGCAGCTTCTCAGAGAACACCGGGGAGCTGTTTTTT. Amino acids: CSFSENTGELFF.

This clonotype was seen ten or more times. CDR3 coding DNA: TGTGCCAGCGCGTCCAGAGGCGGGAGAGTTAATGAGCAGTTCTTC. Translating it yields CASASRGGRVNEQFF. The chain recombines TRBV28 with TRBJ2-1, with 7 nucleotides matching TRBD2. The ends lost 8 bases at V and 7 bases at J; junction bases unmatched: 14. The CDR3 is 15 residues long. CDR1 and CDR2 (germline): MDHEN, SYDVKM.

The rearrangement joins TRBV11-2 to TRBJ1-5; 8 nucleotides agree with TRBD1. The CDR3 extends over 17 amino acids. V gave up 2 bases and J gave up 2 bases; unmatched junction bases: 8. CDR1 is SGHAT and CDR2 is FQNNGV in the germline V gene. The CDR3 sequence: CASSLRQGSAGNQPQHF. DNA for the CDR3: TGTGCCAGCAGCTTACGACAGGGGAGTGCAGGCAATCAGCCCCAGCATTTT.

This clonotype was detected a few times. The CDR3 sequence: CASSPGTSGRTGELFF. The CDR3 coding sequence is TGTGCCAGCAGCCCAGGGACTAGCGGACGCACCGGGGAGCTGTTTTTT. This sequence joins TRBV3-1 and TRBJ2-2; 11 bases agree with TRBD2. V lost 4 bases and J lost 4; bases outside the gene matches: 5. The CDR3 sequence is 16 residues long. From germline, CDR1 is LGHDT and CDR2 YNNKEL (reference sequence). The full variable domain, with the rest looked up from reference TRBV3-1 and TRBJ2-2, is DTAVSQTPKYLVTQMGNDKSIKCEQNLGHDTMYWYKQDSKKFLKIMFSYNNKELIINETVPNRFSPKSPDKAHLNLHINSLELGDSAVYFCASSPGTSGRTGELFFGEGSRLTVL.

This clonotype appeared many times. The chain couples TRBV2 to TRBJ2-2; 10 nucleotides match TRBD1. V lost 6 bases and J lost 4; bases outside the gene matches: 5. Germline V gene sequence: CDR1 SNHLY, CDR2 FYNNEI. CDR3 length: 15 amino acids. The CDR3 DNA reads as TGTGCCAGCAGCCGACAGGGGGCGAGCACCGGGGAGCTGTTTTTT. Amino acid sequence: CASSRQGASTGELFF.

This clonotype was recorded at least ten times. The rearrangement joins TRBV6-2 or TRBV6-3 to TRBJ2-3, with no clear D. Deletions cut 5 bases from V and 2 bases from J, with 11 bases between. The CDR3 sequence is 14 residues long. The germline gives CDR1 MNHEY, CDR2 SVGEGT. As DNA, the CDR3 is TGTGCCAGCAGTACGGCGGAAGACACAGATACGCAGTATTTT. Amino acid sequence: CASSTAEDTDTQYF.

This clonotype occurred many times. The rearrangement links TRBV29-1 to TRBJ2-1; either TRBD1 or TRBD2 may fit D (6 bases each). Germline V gene data show CDR1 as SQVTM and CDR2 as ANQGSEA. This CDR3 comprises 14 residues. Trimming left V 7 bases short and J 3 bases short, with 16 bases between. Here the CDR3 reads CSARGGGGYNEQFF. In DNA, the CDR3 is TGCAGCGCCCGAGGAGGGGGAGGCTACAATGAGCAGTTCTTC.

This clonotype occurred many times. The chain uses TRBV19 and TRBJ2-1; 12 bases match TRBD2. The germline V gene encodes CDR1 LNHDA and CDR2 SQIVND (reference sequence). With 6 bases clipped from V and 5 bases from J, the junction kept 8 bases outside the gene matches. The CDR3 contains 16 residues. As DNA, the CDR3 is TGTGCCAGTAGACGCCGACTAGCGGGAGACAACAATGAGCAGTTCTTC. Translation gives CASRRRLAGDNNEQFF.

This clonotype showed up many times. The V and J genes are TRBV19 and TRBJ2-7, with 11 bases fitting TRBD2. The germline gives CDR1 LNHDA, CDR2 SQIVND (reference sequence). This CDR3 contains 13 residues. V shed 5 bases and J 6 bases; nucleotides not matched to a gene: 3. This CDR3 reads CASSPGLAGEQYF. The CDR3 nucleotides are TGTGCCAGTAGTCCCGGACTAGCGGGCGAGCAGTACTTC. Together with reference TRBV19 and TRBJ2-7, the CDR3 gives the full variable domain: DGGITQSPKYLFRKEGQNVTLSCEQNLNHDAMYWYRQDPGQGLRLIYYSQIVNDFQKGDIAEGYSVSREKKESFPLTVTSAQKNPTAFYLCASSPGLAGEQYFGPGTRLTVT.

This clonotype has a count of ten or more. This CDR3 is CASRGGGAVEKLFF. The CDR3 DNA sequence: TGTGCCAGCAGAGGAGGGGGGGCGGTAGAAAAACTGTTTTTT. The rearrangement uses TRBV6-1 and TRBJ1-4, with TRBD1 as a possible D gene (6 bases). Germline lookup yields CDR1 MNHNS and CDR2 SASEGT. The CDR3 consists of 14 residues. Trimming took 6 bases from V and 8 from J, leaving 16 bases between them.

This clonotype was picked up many times. This chain uses TRBV12-3 or TRBV12-4 with TRBJ1-1, with D perhaps TRBD1 (5 bases). This CDR3 region has 14 residues. Between the trimmed V and J ends, which lost 5 bases and 7 bases, there was a span of 17 bases. For the CDR3, the DNA is TGTGCCAGCAGTCCAACAGGAGGGACCAATGAAGCTTTCTTT. Translated, it gives CASSPTGGTNEAFF.